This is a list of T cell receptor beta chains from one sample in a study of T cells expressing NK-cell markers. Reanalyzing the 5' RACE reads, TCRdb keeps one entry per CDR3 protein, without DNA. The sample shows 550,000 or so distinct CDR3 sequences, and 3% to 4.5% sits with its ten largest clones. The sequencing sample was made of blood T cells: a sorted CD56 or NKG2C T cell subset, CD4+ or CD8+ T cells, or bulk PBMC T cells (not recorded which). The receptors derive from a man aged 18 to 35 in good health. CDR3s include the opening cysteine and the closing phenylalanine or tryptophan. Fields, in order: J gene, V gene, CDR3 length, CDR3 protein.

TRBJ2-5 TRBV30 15 CAWSVLRVLQETQYF
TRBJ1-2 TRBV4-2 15 CASSQEEGENYGYTF
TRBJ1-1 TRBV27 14 CASTPGAGGTEAFF
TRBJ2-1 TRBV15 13 CATSRAQINEQFF
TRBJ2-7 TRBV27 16 CASSPDSTSSSYEQYF
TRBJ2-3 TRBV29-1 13 CSDLAGITDTQYF
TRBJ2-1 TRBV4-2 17 CASSAPSASASYNEQFF
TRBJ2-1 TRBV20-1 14 CSALDRGWSNEQFF
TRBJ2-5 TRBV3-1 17 CASSPGLAPEKDETQYF
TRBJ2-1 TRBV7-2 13 CASSRGTNNEQFF
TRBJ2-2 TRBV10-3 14 CATGTASNTGELFF
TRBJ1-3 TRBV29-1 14 CSVVFGGAGNTIYF
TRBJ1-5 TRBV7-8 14 CASSFSDQDQPQHF
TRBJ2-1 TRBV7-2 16 CASSLVGTDLYNEQFF
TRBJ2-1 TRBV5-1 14 CASSLFEGVDEQFF
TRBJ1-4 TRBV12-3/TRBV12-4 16 CASSLPATLRPEKLFF
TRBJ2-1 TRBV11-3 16 CASSLVGLGGQGEQFF
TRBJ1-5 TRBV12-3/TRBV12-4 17 CASSLARLGQSNQPQHF
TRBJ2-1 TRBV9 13 CASSVGGAYEQFF
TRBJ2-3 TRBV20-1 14 CSAQRGPSTDTQYF
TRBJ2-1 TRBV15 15 CATSRNQITTNEQFF
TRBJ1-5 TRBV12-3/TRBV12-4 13 CASSLERNQPQHF
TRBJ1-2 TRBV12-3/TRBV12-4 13 CASSLRQGNGYTF
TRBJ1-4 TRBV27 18 CASSLLGHSGATNEKLFF
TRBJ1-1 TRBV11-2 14 CASSLPRQGPEAFF
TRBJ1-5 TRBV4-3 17 CASSHVKTSDSNQPQHF
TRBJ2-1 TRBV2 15 CASPGTGSRLNEQFF
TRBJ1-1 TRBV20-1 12 CSAIKPNTEAFF
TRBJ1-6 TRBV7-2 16 CASSLRMTGGGSPLHF
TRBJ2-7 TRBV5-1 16 CASSSSTDSITYEQYF
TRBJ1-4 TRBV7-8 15 CASSLGTGRGEKLFF
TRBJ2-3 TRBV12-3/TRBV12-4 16 CASSSLVAGDTDTQYF
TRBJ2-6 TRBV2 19 CASSEWTQTLLSGANVLTF
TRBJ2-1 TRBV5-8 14 CASSWSLAGDEQFF
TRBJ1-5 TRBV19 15 CASRPRIQSNQPQHF
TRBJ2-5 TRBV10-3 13 CAIQQSGGETQYF
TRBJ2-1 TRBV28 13 CASSLLRTNEQFF
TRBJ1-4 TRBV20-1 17 CSARGIGRQAVHEKLFF
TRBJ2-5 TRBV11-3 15 CASSPDRGRRETQYF
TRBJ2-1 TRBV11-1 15 CASTTTTTSVHEQFF
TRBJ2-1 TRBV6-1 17 CASRHRTSGRVYNEQFF
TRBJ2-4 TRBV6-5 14 CASSSSLGKNIQYF
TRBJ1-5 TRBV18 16 CASSPGPPGSNQPQHF
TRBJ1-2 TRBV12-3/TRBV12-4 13 CASSPDGLYGYTF
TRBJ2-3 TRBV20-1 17 CSARDPREGGGTDTQYF
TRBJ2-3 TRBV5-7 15 CASSPRTDHGDTQYF
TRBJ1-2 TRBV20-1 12 CSARSPTGGYTF
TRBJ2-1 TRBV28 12 CASGTSSNEQFF
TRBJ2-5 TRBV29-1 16 CSVAVGTSGISETQYF
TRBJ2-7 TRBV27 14 CASKSSGDGGEQYF
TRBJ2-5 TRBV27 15 CASRQLAGGPKTQYF
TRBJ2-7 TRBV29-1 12 CSATAGSYEQYF
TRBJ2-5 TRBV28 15 CASGGGRLGQETQYF
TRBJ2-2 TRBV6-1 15 CASRGLAGDTGELFF
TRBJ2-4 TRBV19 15 CASGSGSLTKNIQYF
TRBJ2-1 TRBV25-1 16 CASSDPTGSSYNEQFF
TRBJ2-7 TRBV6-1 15 CASSPGTSGLSEQYF